The sample holds one count of the clone carrying this TCR beta chain. Only in-frame clones appear in the TCRdb table, and some are missing; sequencing was by immunoSEQ multiplex PCR. The sample consists of some 340,000 clones, about 87% of them appearing once. Germline-derived CDR1 and CDR2 are GTSNPN and SVGIG (reference sequence). The CDR3 is made up of 14 amino acids. V lost 0 bases to trimming and J lost 5 bases; unmatched junction nucleotides: 6. The participants were between 18 and 89 years old and came from roughly 24 US areas. Categorization into cohorts depended on clinical history that participants reported. The data derive from a study of blood T cell repertoires in COVID-19. Study overall: The United States, Italy and Spain supplied acute and convalescent COVID-19 samples.

This clonotype originated in a woman in her 30s who had recovered from COVID-19. Sequencing input: PBMCs or T cells enriched from blood (not recorded which). This chain joins TRBV30 and TRBJ1-1; 7 bases match TRBD1. CDR3 DNA: TGTGCCTGGAGTGTAAAGGGGGCAAGGACTGAAGCTTTCTTT. This sequence encodes CAWSVKGARTEAFF.